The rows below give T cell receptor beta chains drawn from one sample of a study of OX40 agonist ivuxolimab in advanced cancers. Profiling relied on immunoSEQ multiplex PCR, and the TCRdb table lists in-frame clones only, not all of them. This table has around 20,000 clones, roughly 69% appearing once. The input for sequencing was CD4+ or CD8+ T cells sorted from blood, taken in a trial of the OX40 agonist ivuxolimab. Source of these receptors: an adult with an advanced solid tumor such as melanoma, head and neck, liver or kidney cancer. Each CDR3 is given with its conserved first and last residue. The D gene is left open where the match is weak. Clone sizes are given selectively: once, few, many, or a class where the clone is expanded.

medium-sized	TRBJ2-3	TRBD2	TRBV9	CASSVAGGTTDTQYF	TGTGCCAGCAGCGTAGCGGGGGGTACCACAGATACGCAGTATTTT
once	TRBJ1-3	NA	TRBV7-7	CASSLGAGPSSGNTIYF	TGTGCCAGCAGCTTAGGTGCAGGTCCGAGCTCTGGAAACACCATATATTTT
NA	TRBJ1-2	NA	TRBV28	CASSLWGSYGYTF	TGTGCCAGCAGTTTATGGGGGAGCTATGGCTACACCTTC
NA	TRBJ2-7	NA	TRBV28	CASSLWGAIPSYEQYF	TGTGCCAGCAGTTTATGGGGGGCAATTCCCTCCTACGAGCAGTACTTC
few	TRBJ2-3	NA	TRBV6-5	CASTPAGTDTQYF	TGTGCCAGCACCCCCGCCGGTACAGATACGCAGTATTTT
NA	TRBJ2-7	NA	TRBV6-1	CASSEGPRLYEQYF	TGTGCCAGCAGTGAAGGACCCAGGTTGTACGAGCAGTACTTC
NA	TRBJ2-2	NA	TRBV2	CASSEASIGTTTGELFF	TGTGCCAGCAGTGAAGCTTCAATCGGGACCACTACCGGGGAGCTGTTTTTT
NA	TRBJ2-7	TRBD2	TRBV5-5	CASSSPREGNEQYF	TGTGCCAGCAGCTCTCCCCGGGAGGGCAACGAGCAGTACTTC
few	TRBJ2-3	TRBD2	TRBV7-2	CASSPGLAGGYSTDTQYF	TGTGCCAGCAGCCCCGGACTAGCGGGAGGCTATAGCACAGATACGCAGTATTTT
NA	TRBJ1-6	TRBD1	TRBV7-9	CASSFGTGKSPLHF	TGTGCCAGCAGCTTCGGGACAGGGAAGTCACCCCTCCACTTT
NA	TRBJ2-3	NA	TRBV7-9	CASSPPGASTDTQYF	TGTGCCAGCAGCCCCCCGGGAGCTAGCACAGATACGCAGTATTTT
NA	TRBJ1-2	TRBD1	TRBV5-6	CASSLTGDRTLYGYTF	TGTGCCAGCAGCTTGACGGGGGACAGGACTCTCTATGGCTACACCTTC
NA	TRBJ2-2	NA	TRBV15	CATSTDPNTGELFF	TGTGCCACCAGCACGGACCCAAACACCGGGGAGCTGTTTTTT
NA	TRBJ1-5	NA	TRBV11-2	CASSLTEGGNQPQHF	TGTGCCAGCAGCCTCACCGAAGGAGGCAATCAGCCCCAGCATTTT
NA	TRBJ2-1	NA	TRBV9	CASSATGLTYNEQFF	TGTGCCAGCAGCGCTACAGGGTTAACCTACAATGAGCAGTTCTTC
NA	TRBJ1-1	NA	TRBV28	CASSSHLNTEAFF	TGTGCCAGCAGTTCGCATCTGAACACTGAAGCTTTCTTT
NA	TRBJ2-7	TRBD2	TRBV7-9	CASRPGLAGSYEQYF	TGTGCCAGCAGACCCGGACTAGCGGGGTCTTACGAGCAGTACTTC
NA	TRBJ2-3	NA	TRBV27	CASSLSVFTDTQYF	TGTGCCAGCAGTTTATCTGTTTTCACAGATACGCAGTATTTT
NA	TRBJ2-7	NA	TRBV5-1	CASSSYGLLSGGEQYF	TGCGCCAGCAGCTCTTACGGATTACTATCTGGAGGGGAGCAGTACTTC
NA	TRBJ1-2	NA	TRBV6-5	CASSYSADTYGYTF	TGTGCCAGCAGTTACTCGGCTGATACCTATGGCTACACCTTC